These 24 T cell receptor gamma chains were sequenced from one sample in a study of Vδ1+ human thymocytes. The study, taken as a whole, reports: Thymic TRG and TRD repertoires appeared highly polyclonal.

Their specific antigens are unknown. The template was reverse-transcribed extracted RNA. The CDR3 regions were amplified by multiplex PCR from V-gene primers to a constant-region primer. TCRdb fed the multiplex PCR reads into CATT to redo clone calling. The table lists about 6,500 gamma-chain clones, approximately 40% of them singletons, with around 1.9% in the top ten. The sequencing input was Vdelta1+ gamma-delta thymocytes from the thymus. Subset meaning: FACS-sorted CD3+ TCRalphabeta- TCRVdelta1+ TCRVdelta2- thymocytes. The source of these receptors is a boy younger than two who had congenital heart surgery.

There are a few counts of this clone. The V gene is TRGV4, the J gene TRGJ1 or TRGJ2. V lost 0 bases to trimming and J lost 8 bases; unmatched junction nucleotides: 4. Per the germline V gene, CDR1 is EGSTGY and CDR2 is YDSYTSSV. CDR3 length: 12 residues. CDR3 DNA sequence: TGTGCCACCTGGGATGGGCCTAATAAGAAACTCTTT. This gives the protein CATWDGPNKKLF.

About this clone: This sample includes further DNA sequences coding for the same CDR3. The V gene is TRGV4, the J gene TRGJ1 or TRGJ2. V was pared by 0 bases and J by 4 bases, with 6 bases of the junction left unmatched. CDR3 size: 14 residues. Germline-derived CDR1 and CDR2 are EGSTGY and YDSYTSSV. CDR3 sequence reads: CATWDGPGYYKKLF. CDR3 sequence (DNA): TGTGCCACCTGGGATGGGCCGGGGTATTATAAGAAACTCTTT.

The chain couples TRGV5 to TRGJ1 or TRGJ2. The J gene was missing in TCRdb and was found by matching the end of the DNA to germline. V dropped 11 bases and J dropped 9; count of bases not matched to a gene: 16. In germline, CDR1 is VINAFY, CDR2 YDVSNSKD. This CDR3 is built from 12 residues. The CDR3: CAIKERLGKKLF. Written as DNA, the CDR3 is TGTGCCATCAAAGAAAGACTCGGTAAGAAACTCTTT.

Here the J gene is TRGJ1 or TRGJ2 and the V gene is not called. CDR3 size: 13 residues. This CDR3 is CALWEAFYYKKLF. CDR3 in DNA: TGTGCCTTGTGGGAGGCCTTTTATTATAAGAAACTCTTT.

No call was made for the V gene; the J gene is TRGJP1. CDR3 length: 13 amino acids. The CDR3 DNA reads TGTGCCACCTGGATTTCCACTGGTTGGTTCAAGATATTT. Translation gives CATWISTGWFKIF.

The table lists this clone with a count of one. This chain links TRGV5 with TRGJ1 or TRGJ2. The J gene was missing in TCRdb and was found by matching the end of the DNA to germline. This CDR3 spans 15 amino acids. Trimming cost V 0 bases and J 2 bases; bases outside gene matches: 7. The germline CDR1 and CDR2 sequences are VINAFY and YDVSNSKD. DNA of the CDR3: TGTGCCACCTGGGACAGGCAGGTACATTATTATAAGAAACTCTTT. It specifies CATWDRQVHYYKKLF.

The chain recombines TRGV3 with TRGJP2. The junction had 4 bases not matched to a gene; V was cut back by 5 bases and J by 4 bases. The CDR3 length is 13 residues. Germline loops: CDR1 VTNTFY, CDR2 YDVSTARD (reference sequence). The CDR3 reads CATWVNSDWIKTF. The CDR3 coding sequence is TGTGCCACCTGGGTCAATAGTGATTGGATCAAGACGTTT.

The V gene is uncalled and the J gene is TRGJ1 or TRGJ2. The CDR3 is 15 residues long. The CDR3 DNA reads TGTGCCACCTGGGACATCCGTCCCGAATATTATAAGAAACTCTTT. Translating it yields CATWDIRPEYYKKLF.

In this sample, this clone is medium-sized. The rearrangement joins TRGV3 to TRGJ1 or TRGJ2. From germline, CDR1 is VTNTFY and CDR2 YDVSTARD (reference sequence). Trimming cost V 0 bases and J 4 bases; bases outside gene matches: 0. The CDR3 is 12 residues long. In nucleotides, the CDR3 is TGTGCCACCTGGGACAGGTATTATAAGAAACTCTTT. Its protein is CATWDRYYKKLF.

The chain employs TRGV3 and TRGJ1 or TRGJ2. The CDR3 is 15 residues long. The V segment lost 2 bases and the J segment 2 bases; nucleotides outside the gene matches: 9. Germline V lookup: CDR1 VTNTFY, CDR2 YDVSTARD (reference sequence). The CDR3 DNA sequence: TGTGCCACCTGGGACAACCGTAGGGATTATTATAAGAAACTCTTT. It translates to CATWDNRRDYYKKLF.

This chain links TRGV4 with TRGJ1 or TRGJ2. Germline V lookup: CDR1 EGSTGY, CDR2 YDSYTSSV. V shed 4 bases and J 9 bases; nucleotides not matched to a gene: 21. This CDR3 has 16 amino acids. CDR3 region: CATWDRPGFNCLKKLF. Here the CDR3 DNA reads TGTGCCACCTGGGACAGGCCGGGTTTTAATTGCCTTAAGAAACTCTTT.

This chain uses TRGV3 with TRGJ1 or TRGJ2. Assignment of the J gene here rests on matching the DNA to germline, because TCRdb gives none. CDR1 and CDR2 from the germline V gene are VTNTFY and YDVSTARD (reference sequence). With 0 bases clipped from V and 4 bases from J, the junction kept 6 bases outside the gene matches. The length of the CDR3 is 14 residues. The CDR3, as DNA: TGTGCCACCTGGGACAGGCCGAGATATTATAAGAAACTCTTT. Translation gives CATWDRPRYYKKLF.

There are a few counts of this clone. This chain links TRGV8 with TRGJ1 or TRGJ2. J lost 13 bases, V lost 1 base, and 1 base had no gene match. CDR1 is VENAVY, CDR2 YDSYNSRV, per germline. This CDR3 contains 9 residues. This chain's CDR3 is CATWDSKLF. CDR3 coding DNA: TGTGCCACCTGGGATAGTAAACTCTTT.

This clone was recorded a few times. The chain joins TRGV3 to TRGJ1 or TRGJ2. Because TCRdb records no J gene, it was assigned here through a match of the DNA to germline. This CDR3 spans 16 amino acids. Trimming at V came to 0 bases and at J to 7 bases, leaving 15 bases not matched to a gene. Germline loops: CDR1 VTNTFY, CDR2 YDVSTARD (reference sequence). CDR3 in DNA: TGTGCCACCTGGGACAGGCGGGGCCCTCGGCGGTATAAGAAACTCTTT. Translation gives CATWDRRGPRRYKKLF.

This clone was seen a few times. This chain links TRGV4 with TRGJ1 or TRGJ2. Here the J gene came from matching the DNA to germline, since TCRdb omits it. Losses at the gene ends were 4 bases for V and 3 bases for J; bases not matched to a gene: 6. This CDR3 comprises 13 residues. Germline CDR1 and CDR2: EGSTGY and YDSYTSSV. The CDR3 here is CATWEKCYYKKLF. The CDR3 nucleotides are TGTGCCACCTGGGAAAAATGTTATTATAAGAAACTCTTT.

Note on this clone: Other DNA sequences in this specimen translate into the identical CDR3. J is TRGJ1 or TRGJ2 and V is TRGV8. The J gene, absent from TCRdb, was called here by matching the DNA to germline. This CDR3 is built from 11 residues. The V and J ends lost 3 bases and 7 bases, in that order; junction bases with no gene match: 3. CDR1 is VENAVY and CDR2 is YDSYNSRV in the germline V gene. Here the CDR3 DNA reads TGTGCCACCTGGGATCGCTATAAGAAACTCTTT. Translation gives CATWDRYKKLF.

This clone was seen a single time. The chain uses TRGV5 and TRGJ1 or TRGJ2. Here the J gene came from matching the DNA to germline, since TCRdb omits it. The CDR3 contains 10 residues. J lost 9 bases, V lost 4 bases, and 3 bases had no gene match. Germline assignment: CDR1 VINAFY and CDR2 YDVSNSKD. The CDR3 DNA reads TGTGCCACCTGGGAAAGTAAGAAACTCTTT. It yields the protein CATWESKKLF.

J is TRGJP2 and V is TRGV2. The J gene, absent from TCRdb, was called here by matching the DNA to germline. There are 14 residues in the CDR3. The germline CDR1 and CDR2 sequences are EGSNGY and YDSYNSKV. The junction had 7 bases not matched to a gene; V was cut back by 4 bases and J by 5 bases. CDR3 coding DNA: TGTGCCACCTGGGATTCTGCGAGTGATTGGATCAAGACGTTT. As protein: CATWDSASDWIKTF.

The rearrangement joins TRGV8 to TRGJP2. The J gene, not given by TCRdb, was assigned here from a germline match of the nucleotide sequence. The germline gives CDR1 VENAVY, CDR2 YDSYNSRV. The CDR3 consists of 15 residues. V lost 0 bases, J lost 2 bases, and 3 bases stayed unmatched. Here the CDR3 DNA reads TGTGCCACCTGGGATAGGCCAAGTAGTGATTGGATCAAGACGTTT. It yields the protein CATWDRPSSDWIKTF.

This clone appeared a few times. The chain links TRGV4 to TRGJ1 or TRGJ2. The CDR3 length is 14 residues. V gave up 2 bases and J gave up 3 bases; unmatched junction bases: 7. CDR1 EGSTGY and CDR2 YDSYTSSV come from the germline V gene. The CDR3 sequence: CATWDDGPYYKKLF. In DNA, the CDR3 is TGTGCCACCTGGGATGATGGCCCTTATTATAAGAAACTCTTT.

This clone has a handful of counts. The chain employs TRGV3 and TRGJ1 or TRGJ2. V dropped 1 base and J dropped 8; count of bases not matched to a gene: 11. Per the germline V gene, CDR1 is VTNTFY and CDR2 is YDVSTARD (reference sequence). This CDR3 region has 14 residues. CDR3 DNA sequence: TGTGCCACCTGGGACAGCCCTGGGGATAATAAGAAACTCTTT. Translated: CATWDSPGDNKKLF.

V is TRGV4 and J is TRGJ1 or TRGJ2. J was trimmed by 11 bases and V by 0 bases; bases with no gene match: 4. CDR3 length equals 11 residues. Germline lookup yields CDR1 EGSTGY and CDR2 YDSYTSSV. The CDR3 reads CATWDGPEKLF. Written as DNA, the CDR3 is TGTGCCACCTGGGATGGGCCGGAGAAACTCTTT.

The V and J genes are TRGV5 and TRGJP2. No J gene was available from TCRdb, and it was assigned here by a germline match of the DNA. The ends lost 0 bases at V and 8 bases at J; junction bases unmatched: 12. Looked up from germline, CDR1 is VINAFY and CDR2 is YDVSNSKD. The CDR3 sequence is 16 residues long. The CDR3 loop reads CATWDRFLRRDWIKTF. CDR3 bases: TGTGCCACCTGGGACAGGTTCCTCAGGCGGGATTGGATCAAGACGTTT.

This clone was picked up a small number of times. The chain combines TRGV3 with TRGJ1 or TRGJ2. The J gene comes from matching the DNA to germline here; TCRdb lacks it. Germline trimming cut 4 bases from V and 12 bases from J; bases unmatched to any gene: 21. From germline, CDR1 is VTNTFY and CDR2 YDVSTARD (reference sequence). This CDR3 is built from 15 residues. CDR3 residues: CATWEGLGGQRWKLF. The CDR3 DNA is TGTGCCACCTGGGAGGGCCTTGGGGGGCAAAGGTGGAAACTCTTT.